Below, 23 T cell receptor beta chains from the same sample are listed, as sequenced in a study of blood T cell repertoires in COVID-19 (dated by TCRdb to the early 2020s). Libraries were constructed by the immunoSEQ multiplex PCR assay. Imported from immuneACCESS, the table was reduced by TCRdb to in-frame sequences with V and J called. These copies leave out some clones; in studies compared against another copy, an unresolved V gene accounts for under half, and the cause of the remainder is not known. In all, the sample holds some 300,000 clones, and just under 90% of those were seen once. The leading ten clones occupy roughly a tenth of the sample. The sequenced material came from PBMCs or T cells enriched from blood (not recorded which). These receptor sequences come from a woman under 40 who had recovered from COVID-19.

The chain uses TRBV28 and TRBJ2-1, with TRBD1 matching 11 bases. This CDR3 region has 16 residues. The J segment lost 5 bases and the V segment lost 3 bases, leaving 6 bases of the junction unmatched. Per the germline V gene, CDR1 is MDHEN and CDR2 is SYDVKM. The CDR3, as DNA: TGTGCCAGCAGTTTGTGGGGACAGGGGGTGAACAATGAGCAGTTCTTC. It codes for CASSLWGQGVNNEQFF.

The chain couples TRBV28 to TRBJ1-5, with a tentative D call TRBD1 (6 bases). CDR1 is MDHEN, CDR2 SYDVKM, per germline. V lost 5 bases and J lost 3, with 8 bases in between. The CDR3 is 13 amino acids. This CDR3 is CASSGQFNQPQHF. CDR3 nucleotide sequence: TGTGCCAGCAGTGGACAGTTCAATCAGCCCCAGCATTTT.

The V and J genes are TRBV2 and TRBJ1-1, with D maybe TRBD1 (5 bases). Germline CDR1 is SNHLY and CDR2 is FYNNEI. V lost 7 bases and J 1 base, leaving 19 bases between the germline ends. The CDR3 consists of 16 residues. CDR3 sequence reads: CASKGSAGNQNTEAFF. The CDR3 DNA follows: TGTGCCAGCAAGGGGTCGGCGGGGAACCAGAACACTGAAGCTTTCTTT. Full variable domain (rest looked up from reference TRBV2 and TRBJ1-1): EPEVTQTPSHQVTQMGQEVILRCVPISNHLYFYWYRQILGQKVEFLVSFYNNEISEKSEIFDDQFSVERPDGSNFTLKIRSTKLEDSAMYFCASKGSAGNQNTEAFFGQGTRLTVV.

The chain recombines TRBV6-5 with TRBJ2-7; D gene uncertain. From germline, CDR1 is MNHEY and CDR2 SVGAGI. Between the trimmed V and J ends, which lost 3 bases and 0 bases, there was a span of 12 bases. The CDR3 runs 15 residues. The CDR3 reads CASSYVGDNSYEQYF. The CDR3, as DNA: TGTGCCAGCAGTTATGTGGGCGATAACTCCTACGAGCAGTACTTC.

This clone showed up just a few times. The CDR3: CATSDRVSNEQFF. CDR3 bases: TGTGCCACCAGTGACAGGGTGTCCAATGAGCAGTTCTTC. The chain employs TRBV24-1 and TRBJ2-1, with a tentative D call TRBD1 (5 bases). The CDR3 extends over 13 amino acids. Germline CDR1 and CDR2: KGHDR and SFDVKD. The V end lost 4 bases, the J end lost 6 bases, and 9 bases lay between the germline ends.

V gene TRBV4-2 combines with J gene TRBJ1-1; the match to TRBD1 covers 11 bases. Trimming took 6 bases from V and 7 from J; bases not matched to a gene: 4. Germline CDR1 and CDR2: LGHNA and YNFKEQ. This CDR3 is 13 amino acids long. The chain's CDR3 is CASRQGTGGEAFF. Written as DNA, the CDR3 is TGTGCCAGCAGGCAGGGGACAGGGGGTGAAGCTTTCTTT.

The chain carries TRBV6-1 and TRBJ2-2; possibly TRBD1 for D (5 bases). V was clipped by 4 bases and J by 1 base, with 16 bases between them. CDR1 MNHNS and CDR2 SASEGT come from the germline V gene. There are 17 residues in the CDR3. The CDR3 spells CASSALGQAMNTGELFF. In nucleotides, the CDR3 is TGTGCCAGCAGTGCCTTGGGGCAGGCGATGAACACCGGGGAGCTGTTTTTT.

The V call is TRBV7-9, the J call TRBJ2-1; 12 bases agree with TRBD2. Germline lookup yields CDR1 SEHNR and CDR2 FQNEAQ (reference sequence). The CDR3 contains 15 residues. The junction had 5 bases not matched to a gene; V was cut back by 3 bases and J by 8 bases. CDR3 nucleotide sequence: TGTGCCAGCAGCTTCACTAGCGGGAGGATGGATGAGCAGTTCTTC. Its protein product is CASSFTSGRMDEQFF.

This chain uses TRBV18 with TRBJ2-1; 8 nucleotides align to TRBD1. The CDR3 contains 18 residues. The V segment lost 1 base and the J segment 0 bases; nucleotides outside the gene matches: 8. The germline gives CDR1 KGHSH, CDR2 LQKENI. The CDR3 region has the DNA TGTGCCAGCTCACCACAAAACAGGGGGTCGAGCTCCTACAATGAGCAGTTCTTC. Translation: CASSPQNRGSSSYNEQFF.

The CDR3 region has the DNA TGTGCCAGTAGTCTAGGACTAGCGGGAGGGCTGGAGCAGTACTTC. It encodes CASSLGLAGGLEQYF. J is TRBJ2-7 and V is TRBV19; 15 bases match TRBD2. The germline CDR1 and CDR2 sequences are LNHDA and SQIVND (reference sequence). With V trimmed by 5 bases and J by 7 bases, 6 bases remained unmatched. The CDR3 has 15 amino acids.

The genes are TRBV4-3 and TRBJ2-1, with 9 bases matching TRBD2. With 3 bases clipped from V and 0 bases from J, the junction kept 12 bases outside the gene matches. Germline V CDR1 and CDR2: LGHNA, YSLEER. The CDR3 is made up of 19 amino acids. In DNA form, the CDR3 reads TGCGCCAGCAGCCAGGGAGAGGGACTTAGCGGGAGCTCCTACAATGAGCAGTTCTTC. This sequence encodes CASSQGEGLSGSSYNEQFF.

The chain links TRBV10-3 to TRBJ2-7; 8 nucleotides match TRBD1. The trim removed 7 bases at V and 0 bases at J, leaving 8 bases unmatched. The CDR3 is 15 residues long. The V gene's germline CDR1 is ENHRY and CDR2 SYGVKD. The CDR3 sequence: CAIKPGQGSSYEQYF. CDR3 in DNA: TGTGCCATCAAACCCGGACAGGGCAGCTCCTACGAGCAGTACTTC.

For this clone: At the DNA level, this CDR3 is encoded by other sequences in the same sample as well. The chain combines TRBV9 with TRBJ1-5; D not resolved. Trimming took off 0 bases at V and 0 bases at J, with 4 bases between the two ends. Germline lookup yields CDR1 SGDLS and CDR2 YYNGEE. CDR3 length: 14 amino acids. The CDR3 nucleotides are TGTGCCAGCAGCGTAGGAGGTAGCAATCAGCCCCAGCATTTT. Its translation is CASSVGGSNQPQHF.

The chain couples TRBV3-1 (or the pseudogene TRBV3-2) to TRBJ2-7; TRBD2 aligns across 9 bases. The germline gives CDR1 LGHDT, CDR2 YNNKEL (reference sequence). The J segment lost 6 bases and the V segment lost 2 bases, leaving 11 bases of the junction unmatched. The CDR3 covers 16 residues. The CDR3 DNA sequence: TGTGCCAGCAGCCAATTATTAGCGGGAGCCGGGGGCGAGCAGTACTTC. This translates into CASSQLLAGAGGEQYF.

The gene calls are TRBV2 and TRBJ1-5, with a weak D call TRBD1 (6 bases). Trimming pared 6 bases from V and 1 base from J, leaving 13 bases between. The CDR3 totals 15 residues. In germline, CDR1 is SNHLY, CDR2 FYNNEI. The CDR3 region is CASSRGGNSNQPQHF. The CDR3 region has the DNA TGTGCCAGCAGCAGGGGAGGGAACAGCAATCAGCCCCAGCATTTT.

V is TRBV5-6 and J is TRBJ2-1; 9 nucleotides align to TRBD2. The germline V gene has CDR1 SGHDT and CDR2 YYEEEE. The CDR3 totals 16 residues. V lost 2 bases to trimming and J lost 9 bases; unmatched junction nucleotides: 12. The CDR3 region has the DNA TGTGCCAGCAGCTTTGGTTTCGGAGTAGCGGGAGTTGAGCAGTTCTTC. This codes for CASSFGFGVAGVEQFF.

The chain has TRBV3-1 (or the pseudogene TRBV3-2) and TRBJ1-1; no clear D gene. The CDR3 is 15 amino acids. V lost 0 bases, J lost 4 bases, and 12 bases lay in between. In germline, CDR1 is LGHDT, CDR2 YNNKEL (reference sequence). CDR3 nucleotides: TGTGCCAGCAGCCAAGATCTCCAGGCTTTCACTGAAGCTTTCTTT. It is translated as CASSQDLQAFTEAFF.

The rearrangement uses TRBV5-1 and TRBJ1-4; no definite D call. Germline lookup yields CDR1 SGHRS and CDR2 YFSETQ. The CDR3 has 15 amino acids. The V end was cut by 0 bases, the J end by 3 bases, with 9 bases between. The CDR3 protein is CASSLGRLANEKLFF. The CDR3 nucleotides are TGCGCCAGCAGCTTGGGGCGGCTGGCTAATGAAAAACTGTTTTTT.

The chain uses TRBV6-2 or TRBV6-3 and TRBJ1-5; weak D call: TRBD1 (5 bases). In germline, CDR1 is MNHEY, CDR2 SVGEGT. The CDR3 covers 15 residues. Trimming removed 4 bases from V and 5 bases from J, with 15 bases in between. The CDR3 region is CASSFPPRAYQPQHF. The CDR3, as DNA: TGTGCCAGCAGTTTTCCCCCCAGGGCATATCAGCCCCAGCATTTT.

This chain joins TRBV11-2 and TRBJ2-7; D is unresolved. Trimming took 0 bases from V and 6 from J, leaving 9 bases between them. The CDR3 totals 13 residues. Germline V gene sequence: CDR1 SGHAT, CDR2 FQNNGV. The CDR3 DNA reads TGTGCCAGCAGCTTAGATGAGGTAGGCGAGCAGTACTTC. This codes for CASSLDEVGEQYF. Full variable domain (remainder filled in from reference TRBV11-2 and TRBJ2-7): EAGVAQSPRYKIIEKRQSVAFWCNPISGHATLYWYQQILGQGPKLLIQFQNNGVVDDSQLPKDRFSAERLKGVDSTLKIQPAKLEDSAVYLCASSLDEVGEQYFGPGTRLTVT.

The chain has TRBV6-5 and TRBJ2-1; 7 nucleotides line up with TRBD1. Unmatched junction bases numbered 8, after V lost 6 bases and J lost 3 bases. The germline V gene has CDR1 MNHEY and CDR2 SVGAGI. The CDR3 spans 15 residues. The CDR3, as DNA: TGTGCCAGCAGCTCGGCCGGGACAGACTACAATGAGCAGTTCTTC. Its translation: CASSSAGTDYNEQFF.

The V call is TRBV10-1, the J call TRBJ2-7; D not certain. Between the trimmed V and J ends, which lost 3 bases and 3 bases, there was a span of 18 bases. This CDR3 spans 16 amino acids. The germline gives CDR1 WNHNN, CDR2 SYGVQD (reference sequence). DNA of the CDR3: TGCGCCAGCAGTGAAAAAACCCAGACTGTCCGCTACGAGCAGTACTTC. This sequence encodes CASSEKTQTVRYEQYF.

The J gene is TRBJ2-7, the V gene TRBV6-5; a weak D match, TRBD2 (5 bases). Germline-derived CDR1 and CDR2 are MNHEY and SVGAGI. The CDR3 extends over 14 amino acids. The V gene lost 5 bases and the J gene lost 3 bases, with 14 bases spanning the gap. The CDR3 bases are TGTGCCAGCAGTCGCGACACACTAGGCTACGAGCAGTACTTC. Translating it yields CASSRDTLGYEQYF.